This T cell receptor beta chain was documented in a study of regulatory T cells in long-lasting Graves disease. Described time point: newly diagnosed GD, antithyroid drugs for less than 3 months. After RNA was extracted from PBMCs, the TCR library was made from it. V lost 6 bases, J lost 5 bases, and 13 bases stayed unmatched. Germline V gene sequence: CDR1 MDHEN, CDR2 SYDVKM. The CDR3 totals 18 residues. Arm-PCR of CDR3 regions and iRepertoire HTBI primers were the basis on which TCR beta libraries were built. One entry per CDR3 protein, called by TCRdb with MiXCR from the multiplex PCR reads. The data hold hundreds of thousands of distinct CDR3 sequences, with about 15% observed a single time. The same data also went into a second study, on T cells in Graves' hyperthyroidism and ophthalmopathy. That source reports: Uncontrolled infection, other autoimmune disease, pregnancy or lactation barred patients from enrollment. The study used the HTBI primer set for a first-round RT-PCR of the TCR CDR3.

The source of this sequence is a woman under 40 with Graves disease. Sample: peripheral blood mononuclear cells (PBMCs), taken at new diagnosis, from a patient treated with antithyroid drugs. The chain couples TRBV28 to TRBJ2-3, with 14 bases that match TRBD2. In DNA, the CDR3 is TGTGCCAGCAGCCCACAGGGACTAGCGGGGGTGGGCCGAGATACGCAGTATTTT. Amino acids: CASSPQGLAGVGRDTQYF. The whole variable domain, filled in from reference TRBV28 and TRBJ2-3, reads DVKVTQSSRYLVKRTGEKVFLECVQDMDHENMFWYRQDPGLGLRLIYFSYDVKMKEKGDIPEGYSVSREKKERFSLILESASTNQTSMYLCASSPQGLAGVGRDTQYFGPGTRLTVL.